These 24 T cell receptor beta chains came from one sample sequenced in a study of cytomegalovirus exposure and HLA in healthy donors. The PCR contained 60 Vbeta and 13 Jbeta primers. Sequencing used immunoSEQ multiplex PCR; TCRdb keeps in-frame clones, though not all of them. The sample includes about 180,000 clones, roughly 82% of them seen just once. The sample taken for sequencing was PBMCs. These receptors were obtained from a girl aged 2-10 years in good health and CMV-seropositive.

The chain has TRBV7-6 and TRBJ2-2; no definite D call. Germline V CDR1 and CDR2: SGHVS, FNYEAQ. The CDR3 has 13 amino acids. V dropped 4 bases and J dropped 1 base, with 4 bases sitting between them. CDR3 amino acids: CASSSKNTGELFF. CDR3 nucleotide sequence: TGTGCCAGCAGCTCTAAGAACACCGGGGAGCTGTTTTTT.

In this sample, this clone turned up once. CDR3 sequence reads: CASKRDSQSEQYF. For the CDR3, the DNA is TGTGCCAGCAAAAGGGACAGCCAGAGCGAGCAGTACTTC. The J gene is TRBJ2-7, the V gene TRBV6-5; 7 bases match TRBD1. Germline CDR1 MNHEY, CDR2 SVGAGI. This CDR3 comprises 13 residues. The V gene end was trimmed by 7 bases and the J gene end by 6 bases; junction bases not matched to a gene: 9.

CDR3 protein: CASSGYDKETQYF. The CDR3 DNA reads as TGTGCCAGCAGTGGCTACGATAAAGAGACCCAGTACTTC. The chain employs TRBV2 and TRBJ2-5, with D unresolved. CDR1 is SNHLY and CDR2 is FYNNEI in the germline V gene. V lost 4 bases, J lost 3 bases, and 9 bases lay in between. This CDR3 region has 13 residues.

The V and J genes are TRBV4-1 and TRBJ2-1; 10 nucleotides line up with TRBD2. V lost 7 bases to trimming and J lost 6 bases; unmatched junction nucleotides: 9. There are 15 residues in the CDR3. Germline V lookup: CDR1 MGHRA, CDR2 YSYEKL. Here the CDR3 reads CASTLGLAGANEQFF. The CDR3, as DNA: TGCGCCAGCACCCTAGGGCTAGCGGGAGCCAATGAGCAGTTCTTC.

The J gene is TRBJ2-5, the V gene TRBV5-1, with D tentatively TRBD2 (5 bases). Trimming removed 4 bases from V and 4 bases from J, with 11 bases in between. The CDR3 is 13 amino acids. From germline, CDR1 is SGHRS and CDR2 YFSETQ. Here the CDR3 reads CASSVLASETQYF. The CDR3 nucleotides read TGCGCCAGCAGCGTCCTAGCCTCAGAGACCCAGTACTTC.

The V gene is TRBV9, the J gene TRBJ2-1; 10 nucleotides match TRBD2. With 6 bases clipped from V and 0 bases from J, the junction kept 0 bases outside the gene matches. Per the germline V gene, CDR1 is SGDLS and CDR2 is YYNGEE. CDR3 length equals 14 residues. In nucleotides, the CDR3 is TGTGCCAGCACTAGCGGGAGCTCCTACAATGAGCAGTTCTTC. Translation: CASTSGSSYNEQFF.

In this sample, this clone turned up a few times. This rearrangement joins TRBV2 to TRBJ2-3, with D perhaps matching TRBD2 (6 bases). The CDR3 spans 14 residues. V was cut by 3 bases and J by 5 bases, with 12 bases left in between. Germline CDR1 is SNHLY and CDR2 is FYNNEI. Written as DNA, the CDR3 is TGTGCCAGCAGTGAGACTAGTTTCGTAGATACGCAGTATTTT. Amino acid sequence: CASSETSFVDTQYF. The full variable domain, rest sourced from reference TRBV2 and TRBJ2-3, is EPEVTQTPSHQVTQMGQEVILRCVPISNHLYFYWYRQILGQKVEFLVSFYNNEISEKSEIFDDQFSVERPDGSNFTLKIRSTKLEDSAMYFCASSETSFVDTQYFGPGTRLTVL.

J is TRBJ1-2 and V is TRBV28, with a possible D match to TRBD1 (6 bases). Trimming shortened V by 4 bases and J by 2 bases, and 11 bases separated the two germline ends. CDR1 is MDHEN and CDR2 is SYDVKM in the germline V gene. The CDR3 covers 14 residues. CDR3: CASSSNRENYGYTF. CDR3 nucleotides: TGTGCCAGCAGTTCCAACAGGGAGAACTATGGCTACACCTTC.

The rearrangement joins TRBV13 to TRBJ2-7, with D possibly TRBD2 on 5 matching bases. V was clipped by 9 bases and J by 4 bases, with 16 bases between them. The CDR3 consists of 13 residues. Germline V gene lookup returns CDR1 PRHDT and CDR2 FYEKMQ (reference sequence). The CDR3 DNA sequence: TGTGCCAGTGAAAGGCGAGAGGGATACGAGCAGTACTTC. It translates to CASERREGYEQYF.

In this sample, this clone turned up once. The chain employs TRBV7-9 and TRBJ2-7; 7 bases map to TRBD1. The CDR3 sequence is 17 residues long. Trimming removed 2 bases from V and 3 bases from J; junction bases left unmatched: 13. Looked up from germline, CDR1 is SEHNR and CDR2 is FQNEAQ (reference sequence). DNA of the CDR3: TGTGCCAGCAGCTTAAGGGGGCAAAGCGGCAGGCGCTACGAGCAGTACTTC. As protein: CASSLRGQSGRRYEQYF.

This clone was counted between two and nine times. This chain uses TRBV6-5 with TRBJ2-5, with 7 bases aligning to TRBD2. Germline V CDR1 and CDR2: MNHEY, SVGAGI. The CDR3 totals 14 residues. The J segment lost 4 bases and the V segment lost 4 bases, leaving 6 bases of the junction unmatched. CDR3 coding DNA: TGTGCCAGCAGTTTCAGTTCGGGAGGAGAGACCCAGTACTTC. It encodes CASSFSSGGETQYF.

This clone has just a few counts. CDR3 coding DNA: TGTGCCAGCAGCACTAAGGGGCTAGCGGGGTCCAATGAGCAGTTCTTC. As protein: CASSTKGLAGSNEQFF. The chain is built from TRBV21-1 and TRBJ2-1; whether TRBD2, the table's D call, matches the DNA was not checked. TRBV21-1 is a documented pseudogene. The CDR3 sequence is 16 residues long.

This clone was observed a handful of times. The V gene is TRBV28, the J gene TRBJ1-4, with unresolved D. Per the germline V gene, CDR1 is MDHEN and CDR2 is SYDVKM. V shed 6 bases and J shed 8 bases, with 10 bases lying between them. The CDR3 runs 12 residues. CDR3 DNA sequence: TGTGCCAGCAGACTACCCGGGGAAAAACTGTTTTTT. Translating it yields CASRLPGEKLFF.

This clone turned up a few times. CDR3 nucleotide sequence: TGTGCCAGCAGTGTGACAGGGAATAATTCACCCCTCCACTTT. It codes for CASSVTGNNSPLHF. The V gene is TRBV2, the J gene TRBJ1-6, with TRBD1 matching 7 bases. Germline lookup yields CDR1 SNHLY and CDR2 FYNNEI. Trimming removed 4 bases from V and 5 bases from J; junction bases left unmatched: 2. There are 14 residues in the CDR3. The full variable domain, its missing parts supplied by reference TRBV2 and TRBJ1-6, is EPEVTQTPSHQVTQMGQEVILRCVPISNHLYFYWYRQILGQKVEFLVSFYNNEISEKSEIFDDQFSVERPDGSNFTLKIRSTKLEDSAMYFCASSVTGNNSPLHFGNGTRLTVT.

The CDR3 sequence is CASRLSGASYNEQFF. CDR3 DNA: TGTGCCAGCAGGCTAAGCGGAGCCTCCTACAATGAGCAGTTCTTC. The rearrangement links TRBV28 to TRBJ2-1, with D maybe TRBD2 (5 bases). The germline V gene has CDR1 MDHEN and CDR2 SYDVKM. V was clipped by 6 bases and J by 0 bases, with 12 bases between them. The CDR3 has 15 amino acids.

V is TRBV30 and J is TRBJ1-1; D is unclear. Germline V gives CDR1 GTSNPN, CDR2 SVGIG (reference sequence). Trimming left V 0 bases short and J 5 bases short, with 10 bases between. This CDR3 has 13 residues. The CDR3 bases are TGTGCCTGGAGTGTATCGCCGGGAACTGAAGCTTTCTTT. Its protein product is CAWSVSPGTEAFF.

This clone was seen a few times. The chain joins TRBV6-6 to TRBJ1-5, with 7 bases aligning to TRBD1. The CDR3 covers 14 residues. V lost 6 bases, J lost 3 bases, and 5 bases stayed unmatched. Per germline, CDR1 MNHNY and CDR2 SVGAGI (reference sequence). The CDR3 DNA follows: TGTGCCAGCAGCGAGACAGGGAACAATCAGCCCCAGCATTTT. Its translation: CASSETGNNQPQHF.

The chain has TRBV25-1 and TRBJ2-7, with a possible D match to TRBD1 (5 bases). The CDR3 is made up of 14 amino acids. CDR1 and CDR2 from the germline V gene are MGHDK and SYGVNS. V was cut by 7 bases and J by 2 bases, with 15 bases left in between. The CDR3 nucleotides are TGTGCCAGCACGAAGGGGCTTGGACCCTACGAGCAGTACTTC. Residues: CASTKGLGPYEQYF.

The J gene is TRBJ2-6, the V gene TRBV6-1; 7 bases map to TRBD2. The ends lost 5 bases at V and 2 bases at J; junction bases unmatched: 3. The CDR3 covers 15 residues. The germline V gene encodes CDR1 MNHNS and CDR2 SASEGT. In DNA, the CDR3 is TGTGCCAGCAGTTGGGAGGGAACTGGGGCCAACGTCCTGACTTTC. This codes for CASSWEGTGANVLTF.

The chain joins TRBV5-1 to TRBJ2-1; 10 nucleotides match TRBD2. This CDR3 is 14 amino acids long. The junction had 5 bases not matched to a gene; V was cut back by 3 bases and J by 8 bases. Germline values: CDR1 SGHRS, CDR2 YFSETQ. This chain's CDR3 is CASSSLAGYDEQFF. The CDR3 DNA is TGCGCCAGCAGCTCACTAGCGGGATATGATGAGCAGTTCTTC.

This chain uses TRBV19 with TRBJ2-3, with D uncertain. Deletions cut 3 bases from V and 2 bases from J, with 9 bases between. CDR1 and CDR2 (germline): LNHDA, SQIVND (reference sequence). The CDR3 spans 14 residues. CDR3 coding DNA: TGTGCCAGTAGTATCAGGCAGCACACAGATACGCAGTATTTT. Translation: CASSIRQHTDTQYF.

The rearrangement joins TRBV7-6 to TRBJ1-5; D is unresolved. Trimming left V 4 bases short and J 4 bases short, with 11 bases between. This CDR3 spans 14 amino acids. Germline V gene sequence: CDR1 SGHVS, CDR2 FNYEAQ. The CDR3 loop is CASSSEGGNQPQHF. CDR3 sequence (DNA): TGTGCCAGCAGCTCGGAGGGAGGGAATCAGCCCCAGCATTTT.

The V and J genes are TRBV11-3 and TRBJ2-5, with 7 bases identical to TRBD2. Per the germline V gene, CDR1 is SGHNT and CDR2 is YENEEA. The CDR3 is 15 amino acids. With 4 bases clipped from V and 1 base from J, the junction kept 6 bases outside the gene matches. Here the CDR3 reads CASSSRGGFQETQYF. Here the CDR3 DNA reads TGTGCCAGCAGCTCCCGGGGAGGGTTCCAAGAGACCCAGTACTTC.

This clone was observed a few times. The V call is TRBV5-6, the J call TRBJ1-1, with 9 bases that match TRBD1. The CDR3 is 15 residues long. The trim removed 4 bases at V and 5 bases at J, leaving 9 bases unmatched. CDR1 and CDR2 from the germline V gene are SGHDT and YYEEEE. CDR3 bases: TGTGCCAGCAGCCCGCCGACAGGGGGGTTGACTGAAGCTTTCTTT. Translation gives CASSPPTGGLTEAFF.